The present T cell receptor beta chain was sequenced within a study of graft-versus-host responses after intestinal transplantation. As for the study in general: Tacrolimus plus steroids were given to all recipients for approximately three years, preceded by anti-thymocyte globulin induction.

The CDR3 runs 16 residues. Germline values: CDR1 SEHNR, CDR2 FQNEAQ (reference sequence). Trimming removed 5 bases from V and 4 bases from J; junction bases left unmatched: 12. This clone was detected once. The antigen remains undetermined. Study-wide points: Analysis identified GvH clones in recipient marrow, with some appearing first in ileum or blood. Maximum circulating GvH clone levels tracked with early post-transplant HvG decreases. Patients with graft-donor T cell macrochimerism had high graft-versus-host to host-versus-graft clonal ratios in allografts.

Profiling relied on immunoSEQ multiplex PCR, and the TCRdb table lists in-frame clones only, not all of them. The sample records 55,000 to 70,000 clones, around nine tenths being singletons. This clonotype was sampled from a human patient who received an intestinal transplant, so some T cells may come from the graft donor. The chain carries TRBV7-9 and TRBJ2-5; 8 bases map to TRBD1. The starting material was PBMCs, obtained about 120 days after intestinal transplantation. The CDR3 coding sequence is TGTGCCAGCAGCCGACATGGTAGTACAGGGGGAGAGACCCAGTACTTC. Translation: CASSRHGSTGGETQYF.